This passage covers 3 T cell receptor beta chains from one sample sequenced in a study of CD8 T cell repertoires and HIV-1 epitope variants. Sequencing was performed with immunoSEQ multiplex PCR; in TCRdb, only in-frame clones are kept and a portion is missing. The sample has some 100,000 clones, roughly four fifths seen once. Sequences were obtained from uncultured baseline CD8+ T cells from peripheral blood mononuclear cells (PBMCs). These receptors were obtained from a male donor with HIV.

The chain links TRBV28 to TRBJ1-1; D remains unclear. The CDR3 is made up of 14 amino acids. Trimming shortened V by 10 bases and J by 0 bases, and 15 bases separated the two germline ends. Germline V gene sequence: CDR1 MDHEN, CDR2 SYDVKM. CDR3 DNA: TGTGCCACCGGAAGTGATCGCCTGAACACTGAAGCTTTCTTT. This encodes CATGSDRLNTEAFF.

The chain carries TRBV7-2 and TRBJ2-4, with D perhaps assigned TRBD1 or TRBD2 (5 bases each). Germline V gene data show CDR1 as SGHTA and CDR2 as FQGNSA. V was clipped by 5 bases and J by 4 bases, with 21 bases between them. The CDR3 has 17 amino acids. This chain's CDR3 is CASSPQTGTPAKNIQYF. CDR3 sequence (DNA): TGTGCCAGCAGCCCCCAAACCGGGACCCCCGCGAAAAACATTCAGTACTTC.

CDR3 nucleotides: TGTGCCAGCAGTTACGGCGGATCCTACAATGAGCAGTTCTTC. Translating it yields CASSYGGSYNEQFF. V usage is TRBV6-6 and J usage is TRBJ2-1; D gene uncertain. V was cut by 2 bases and J by 1 base, with 6 bases left in between. This CDR3 contains 14 residues. CDR1 and CDR2 from the germline V gene are MNHNY and SVGAGI (reference sequence).